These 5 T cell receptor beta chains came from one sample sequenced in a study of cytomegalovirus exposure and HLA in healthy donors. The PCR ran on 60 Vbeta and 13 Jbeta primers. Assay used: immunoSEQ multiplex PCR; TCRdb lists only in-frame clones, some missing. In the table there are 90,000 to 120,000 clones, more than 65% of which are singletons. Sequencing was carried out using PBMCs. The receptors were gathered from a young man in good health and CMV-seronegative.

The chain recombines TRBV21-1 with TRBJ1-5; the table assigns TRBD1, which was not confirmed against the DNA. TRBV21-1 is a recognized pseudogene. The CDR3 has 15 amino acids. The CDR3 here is CASSKVGQTNQPQHF. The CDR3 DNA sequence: TGTGCCAGCAGCAAAGTTGGGCAGACCAATCAGCCCCAGCATTTT.

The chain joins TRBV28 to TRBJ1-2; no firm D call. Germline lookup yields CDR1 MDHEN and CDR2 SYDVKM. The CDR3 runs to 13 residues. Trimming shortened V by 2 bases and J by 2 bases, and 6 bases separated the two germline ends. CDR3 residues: CASSLARNYGYTF. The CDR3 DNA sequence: TGTGCCAGCAGTTTAGCCCGGAACTATGGCTACACCTTC.

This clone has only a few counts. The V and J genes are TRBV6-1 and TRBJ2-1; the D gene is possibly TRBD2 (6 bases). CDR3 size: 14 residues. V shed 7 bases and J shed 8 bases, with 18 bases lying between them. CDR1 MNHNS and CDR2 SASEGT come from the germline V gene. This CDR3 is CASIKAGPTHEQFF. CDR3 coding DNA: TGTGCCAGCATCAAGGCGGGACCTACCCATGAGCAGTTCTTC.

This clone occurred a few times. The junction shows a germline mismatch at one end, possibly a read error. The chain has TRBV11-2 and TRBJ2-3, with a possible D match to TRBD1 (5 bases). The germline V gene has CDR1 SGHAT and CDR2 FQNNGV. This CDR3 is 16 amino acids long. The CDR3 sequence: CASSIDSWAPTDTQYF. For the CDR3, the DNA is TGTGCCAGCAGCATAGACAGTTGGGCTCCTACGGATACGCAGTATTTT.

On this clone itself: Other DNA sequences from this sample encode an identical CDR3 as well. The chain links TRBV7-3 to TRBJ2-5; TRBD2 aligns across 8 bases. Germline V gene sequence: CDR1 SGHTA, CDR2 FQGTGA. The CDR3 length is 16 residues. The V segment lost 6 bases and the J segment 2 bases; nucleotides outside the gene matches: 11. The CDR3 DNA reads TGTGCCAGCAGTTTATACGGGACTAGAGATCAAGAGACCCAGTACTTC. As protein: CASSLYGTRDQETQYF.